This T cell receptor beta chain was sequenced during a study of blood T cell repertoires in COVID-19. Study as a whole: The samples span acute and convalescent COVID-19 from the United States, Italy and Spain. The analysed material was cDNA or gDNA that came from T cells, B-cell-depleted T cells, or PBMCs.

The CDR3 sequence is 15 residues long. The V gene lost 1 base and the J gene lost 4 bases, with 10 bases spanning the gap. The germline CDR1 and CDR2 sequences are LGHDT and YNNKEL (reference sequence). TCRdb keeps only in-frame clones here, not all; method: immunoSEQ multiplex PCR. Among some 120,000 clones listed, around four fifths were seen once. This clone has only a few counts. The chain recombines TRBV3-1 (or the pseudogene TRBV3-2) with TRBJ2-2, with D possibly being TRBD1 (5 bases). This TCR was recovered from a human donor in a cohort sampled during active COVID-19. Sequenced: peripheral blood. The CDR3 coding sequence is TGTGCCAGCAGCCAAGTAGGGGATCCCACCGGGGAGCTGTTTTTT. Protein product: CASSQVGDPTGELFF.